This T cell receptor beta chain was identified in a study of shared clonotypes between healthy human individuals (TCRdb year 2020). Regarding the study in general: The cohort comprised a couple of women and a few men aged 18 to 49 years. For each donor, three plates each were used for CD4 naive and CD4 memory, two plates were used for CD8 naive, and one plate was used for CD8 memory. The study deeply sequenced blood TCR repertoires of about 5 healthy adults to estimate repertoire size and the extent of clonotype sharing between individuals. To increase sequencing depth and limit assay-specific biases, TCR repertoire library preparation and sequencing were carried out by different laboratories using diverse techniques. Per donor, leukapheresis produced somewhere between about 0.8 and 9.5 billion PBMCs. Overall results and qualifications from the work: Naive subsets generally had larger estimated clonotype richness than memory subsets. Incomplete sequencing was indicated by rarefaction of sorted-subset datasets, despite the large sequencing depth. The small number of donors limited the genetic and exposure-history diversity represented. Pairwise subsampling indicated that sequencing depth was expected to affect the degree of clonotype sharing among donors. Higher generation probabilities were observed for clonotypes shared by all four sorted-subset donors than for non-shared clonotypes. Sampling was restricted to blood, and TCR repertoires in tissue are likely to differ from TCR repertoires in blood. Across several donors, roughly 5% of naive CD4, roughly 3.4% of naive CD8, under 2.5% of memory CD4, and around 0.4% of memory CD8 clonotypes were shared.

The CDR3, from cysteine to phenylalanine, totals 16 residues. CDR3 DNA is the only sequence kept; it has 48 bases, read in frame from the first base. CDR1 and CDR2, per the germline V gene, are MGHRA and YSYEKL. Trimming removed 2 bases from V and 6 bases from J, leaving 19 bases between the germline ends. Using the deep immunoSEQ assay, TCR CDR3 regions were amplified from genomic DNA by multiplex PCR. For each cell subset, the extracted genomic DNA was distributed evenly across all wells of several immunoSEQ 96-well plates, and each plate served as one replicate. For sorted subsets, roughly 200 ng genomic DNA, equal to approximately 30,000 T cell genomes, was loaded into each replicate PCR. Purified libraries were measured with a Qubit 3.0 fluorometer, size-checked on a Bioanalyzer 2100, and measured again with the KAPA Library Quantification kit. A separate single-read 150-cycle Illumina NextSeq 550 flow cell was used to sequence each immunoSEQ 96-well plate. The authors' pipeline ran thus. Because the immunoSEQ output included only junctional sequences and no quality scores, the filtering could not be the same as the filtering used for full-length reads. To assign V/J genes and CDR3, sequences were annotated against IMGT germline references using PyIR, a Python wrapper for IgBLAST v1.9. Reads were filtered out if the reads had weak V/J assignments (E-value above 1e-6), no CDR3, stop codons, out-of-frame junctions, or ambiguous translated residues. A V3J clonotype was defined by an identical inferred V gene, J gene, and CDR3 amino acid sequence. The percentage overlap between two repertoires was calculated by dividing the number of shared unique clonotypes by the size of the smaller repertoire. RTK rarefaction, the Chao1 estimator, and Recon v2.1 estimates of unobserved clonotypes were used to assess repertoire richness. Generation probabilities were computed with OLGA for all TCRbeta clonotypes obtained by the gDNA method from four donors. In TCRdb, the immuneACCESS table is reduced to in-frame sequences with V and J assigned. These tables do not hold every clone; where another copy was compared, an unresolved V gene accounts for under half, and the others remain unexplained. That table furnishes V, J and clone size, whereas the DNA furnished D and trimming. The table for this sample lists about 600,000 clones; around 97% of them were counted only once. The ten largest clones add up to around 0.057% of the sample.

A note on this clone: What antigen it recognizes has not been identified. Base qualities are not provided; no much larger clone lies one nucleotide away.

Healthy HIV-negative adults with no recently reported acute infections or vaccinations were included as donors. Only Caucasian adults living in Nashville, Tennessee, USA were represented among the donors. CD4+ T cells were enriched by magnetic negative selection, after which naive cells were positively selected on CD45RA and the negative fraction was taken as the memory subset. After blood collection by leukapheresis, PBMCs were isolated using Ficoll-Histopaque density gradient centrifugation and then cryopreserved in the vapor phase of liquid nitrogen. Purity and quantity of every magnetically sorted T cell population were checked by analytical flow cytometry. From each sorted fraction, genomic DNA was isolated and quantified by UV absorbance on a Nanodrop 2000c.

The clonotype was recovered from a woman in her 30s in good health. Rearrangement joined TRBV4-1 to TRBJ1-1, with the D gene call left open. Sequencing was performed on naive CD4+ T cells sorted from blood. Explained via the paper, the cell subset or site label denotes: CD45RA+ positively selected. In nucleotide form, the sequence is TGCGCCAGCAGCCAACCTCGTTCGCGGGAAAAGGCTGAAGCTTTCTTT. This gives the protein CASSQPRSREKAEAFF.